These 6 T cell receptor beta chains were all obtained from the same sample, sequenced in a study of blood T cell repertoires in COVID-19. TCRdb's copy holds only in-frame clones and misses some; the assay was immunoSEQ multiplex PCR. This table holds some 80,000 clones, around 81% found once. Sequencing input: peripheral blood. These receptors originate from a man at least 80 years old with acute or convalescent COVID-19.

This chain connects TRBV5-1 to TRBJ2-3; TRBD1 matches 8 bases. The CDR3 contains 14 residues. The V gene end was trimmed by 4 bases and the J gene end by 5 bases; junction bases not matched to a gene: 6. Germline V gives CDR1 SGHRS, CDR2 YFSETQ. For the CDR3, the DNA is TGCGCCAGCAGCCAGGGACAGGAATTAGATACGCAGTATTTT. This codes for CASSQGQELDTQYF.

The genes are TRBV9 and TRBJ1-1; 9 positions match TRBD1. V lost 2 bases and J lost 4; bases outside the gene matches: 6. Germline V CDR1 and CDR2: SGDLS, YYNGEE. The CDR3 consists of 15 residues. This CDR3 is CASSVGGQGFTEAFF. CDR3 DNA sequence: TGTGCCAGCAGCGTCGGAGGACAGGGGTTCACTGAAGCTTTCTTT.

In its sample, this clone is hyperexpanded (1% or more). This chain connects TRBV6-5 to TRBJ1-1; 9 bases are shared with TRBD1. CDR3 length: 13 amino acids. V was pared by 7 bases and J by 4 bases, with 4 bases of the junction left unmatched. In germline, CDR1 is MNHEY, CDR2 SVGAGI. The CDR3 protein is CASNLQGATEAFF. CDR3 in DNA: TGTGCCAGCAATCTACAGGGGGCCACTGAAGCTTTCTTT.

J is TRBJ2-7 and V is TRBV11-2; 8 bases match TRBD1. The ends lost 2 bases at V and 5 bases at J; junction bases unmatched: 8. Germline V gene sequence: CDR1 SGHAT, CDR2 FQNNGV. This CDR3 region has 15 residues. The CDR3 spells CASSLLSQGADEQYF. The CDR3 coding sequence is TGTGCCAGCAGCTTACTATCCCAGGGGGCCGACGAGCAGTACTTC.

The chain is built from TRBV3-1 (or the pseudogene TRBV3-2) and TRBJ1-2; a weak D match, TRBD1 (6 bases). Per germline, CDR1 LGHDT and CDR2 YNNKEL (reference sequence). The V and J ends lost 4 bases and 4 bases respectively, with 16 bases between them. This CDR3 has 15 amino acids. This CDR3 reads CASSRAGGRGYGYTF. In nucleotides, the CDR3 is TGTGCCAGCAGCCGCGCGGGGGGCCGGGGCTATGGCTACACCTTC.

V usage is TRBV11-2 and J usage is TRBJ2-5, with 8 bases identical to TRBD2. This CDR3 spans 14 amino acids. V lost 1 base and J lost 3; bases outside the gene matches: 1. The V gene's germline CDR1 is SGHAT and CDR2 FQNNGV. The CDR3 nucleotides read TGTGCCAGCAGCTTAGCGGGGGGGGAAGAGACCCAGTACTTC. It translates to CASSLAGGEETQYF.